This TCR beta chain was identified during a study of blood T cell repertoires in COVID-19. This clone appeared once. In the original processing: Amplification of reference gene primers was used by the study to estimate nucleated cell counts. The table came from immunoSEQ multiplex PCR; TCRdb's copy has only in-frame clones and leaves some out. The D gene and trimming were derived from the DNA, and the V and J assignments and clone size from that table. This table holds some 340,000 clones, roughly 90% found once. Participants came from about two dozen US areas, aged about 18 to 89 years. Participants' reported clinical history set cohort assignment. The V segment lost 7 bases and the J segment 7 bases; nucleotides outside the gene matches: 6. Germline lookup yields CDR1 SQVTM and CDR2 ANQGSEA. The CDR3 extends over 12 amino acids.

The sequence derives from a woman aged 30 to 39 who had been exposed to COVID-19. V and J are TRBV29-1 and TRBJ1-1, with TRBD1 identical over 10 bases. Sequenced material: PBMCs or T cells enriched from blood (not recorded which). CDR3 DNA: TGCAGCGCCACTGGACAGGGGGGTGAAGCTTTCTTT. This codes for CSATGQGGEAFF. Looking up the rest from reference TRBV29-1 and TRBJ1-1 gives the full variable domain: SAVISQKPSRDICQRGTSLTIQCQVDSQVTMMFWYRQQPGQSLTLIATANQGSEATYESGFVIDKFPISRPNLTFSTLTVSNMSPEDSSIYLCSATGQGGEAFFGQGTRLTVV.